The following is a T cell receptor (beta chain) sequence with its context. The germline CDR1 and CDR2 sequences are MNHEY and SMNVEV (reference sequence). Trimming took 6 bases from V and 2 from J; bases not matched to a gene: 12. The CDR3 consists of 17 residues. The data stem from a study of cytomegalovirus exposure and HLA in healthy donors. PCR was performed using 60 Vbeta and 13 Jbeta primers. Data came from immunoSEQ multiplex PCR; TCRdb stores just in-frame clones and leaves some out. The table includes 140,000 or so clones, approximately 81% detected once. Sequencing input: PBMCs. The sequence came from a boy between 2 and 15 years old in good health and CMV-seronegative. This rearrangement joins TRBV27 to TRBJ2-3, with TRBD1 matching 9 bases. The CDR3 here is CASSGDRVGYYTDTQYF. The DNA of the CDR3 is TGTGCCAGCAGCGGGGACAGGGTTGGTTATTACACAGATACGCAGTATTTT.